This T cell receptor beta chain appears in the sequencing data of a study of cytomegalovirus exposure and HLA in healthy donors. Across the study: The study's early data release held 75 million to 95 million unique TCRs from HLA-typed donors.

The primer mix had 60 Vbeta and 13 Jbeta primers. Assay: immunoSEQ multiplex PCR; the TCRdb copy retains only in-frame clones and omits some. Here the sample spans over 65,000 clones, approximately 80% being singletons. Findings and caveats of the study: For most TCR beta V segments, an earlier analysis put the productive rate at about 87% or about 30% of the time. Presence/absence analyses took donor sequencing depth as roughly uniform.

The length of the CDR3 is 15 residues. V was clipped by 1 base and J by 3 bases, with 9 bases between them. Germline lookup yields CDR1 LNHDA and CDR2 SQIVND (reference sequence). Details on this clone: The target antigen is unknown.

The sequenced material came from PBMCs. The V and J genes are TRBV19 and TRBJ1-4; D unresolved. The sequence was obtained from a middle-aged man in good health and CMV-seronegative. This CDR3 reads CASSIGGRSNEKLFF. The CDR3 region has the DNA TGTGCCAGTAGTATAGGCGGGCGGTCTAATGAAAAACTGTTTTTT.